Shown below are 18 T cell receptor beta chains from a single sample sequenced in a study of blood T cells in healthy people across ages. It was with a sample-barcoded 5' primer and a J-beta primer mix that a second PCR of roughly 6 to 11 cycles was run. TCRdb re-called the 5' RACE reads with MiXCR, one entry per CDR3 protein. The sample holds 650,000 to 1,000,000 distinct CDR3 sequences, 46% seen once. The specimen was blood. These receptors were taken from a man older than 75 in good health.

On this clonotype itself: A read error may account for a junction end that differs from germline. Written as DNA, the CDR3 is TGCGCCAGCAGCCAAGTTTCCTACAATGAGCGGTTCTTC. Translating it yields CASSQVSYNERFF. This chain joins TRBV4-3 and TRBJ2-1; D not resolved. The length of the CDR3 is 13 residues. Germline assignment: CDR1 LGHNA and CDR2 YSLEER.

In this sample, this clonotype turned up a few times. The chain carries TRBV6-2 or TRBV6-3 and TRBJ2-7, with TRBD1 matching 8 bases. Germline CDR1 reads MNHEY; CDR2 reads SVGEGT. This CDR3 spans 15 amino acids. V trimming: 0 bases; J trimming: 5 bases; junction bases outside the gene matches: 6. CDR3 sequence: CASSYSGDRPNEQYF. In DNA, the CDR3 is TGTGCCAGCAGTTACTCCGGGGACAGGCCCAACGAGCAGTACTTC.

This clonotype was seen many times. The gene calls are TRBV10-3 and TRBJ2-7, with a possible D match to TRBD1 (5 bases). V was trimmed by 2 bases and J by 3 bases, leaving 11 bases between them. Germline V gene data show CDR1 as ENHRY and CDR2 as SYGVKD. CDR3 length: 14 residues. The CDR3 is CAISEDSSLYEQYF. The CDR3 nucleotides are TGTGCCATCAGTGAGGACAGCAGTCTCTACGAGCAGTACTTC.

About this clonotype itself: A much larger clone lies a single base off, so this may be a read error. The CDR3 bases are TGTGCCAGTCGACTAGCGGGAATCCCTGGTACGCAGTATTTT. Translated: CASRLAGIPGTQYF. The chain has TRBV6-5 and TRBJ2-3; 11 bases match TRBD2. CDR3 size: 14 residues. Germline CDR1 reads MNHEY; CDR2 reads SVGAGI. V gave up 9 bases and J gave up 8 bases; unmatched junction bases: 10.

This chain uses TRBV15 with TRBJ2-2; D perhaps matches TRBD2 (6 bases). Trimming stripped 9 bases from V and 5 bases from J, with 16 bases between. Germline CDR1 is LNHNV and CDR2 is YYDKDF (reference sequence). The CDR3 runs to 14 residues. In DNA, the CDR3 is TGTGCCACGAGTTATTTTCGGGAGACCGGGGAGCTGTTTTTT. It translates to CATSYFRETGELFF.

This clonotype appeared a few times. Here the CDR3 DNA reads TGTGCCAGCAGCTTAGTGAGGGGGTCTCACAATGAGCAGTTCTTC. Translated: CASSLVRGSHNEQFF. The chain is built from TRBV11-1 and TRBJ2-1, with a possible D match to TRBD1 (6 bases). The CDR3 has 15 amino acids. The V gene lost 1 base and the J gene lost 5 bases, with 12 bases spanning the gap. Germline V gene sequence: CDR1 SGHAT, CDR2 FQDESV (reference sequence).

This clonotype turned up a few times. The chain uses TRBV7-2 and TRBJ1-2; D possibly corresponds to TRBD1 (5 bases). The ends were cut back, 5 bases at V and 6 bases at J, with 16 bases in the middle. The CDR3 is made up of 14 amino acids. The germline V gene encodes CDR1 SGHTA and CDR2 FQGNSA. CDR3 in amino acids: CASSPEAGRHGYTF. In DNA, the CDR3 is TGTGCCAGCAGCCCAGAGGCAGGGCGCCATGGCTACACCTTC.

This clonotype showed up just a few times. The chain carries TRBV5-1 and TRBJ2-7; TRBD1 aligns across 10 bases. Germline V gene data show CDR1 as SGHRS and CDR2 as YFSETQ. The ends lost 4 bases at V and 3 bases at J; junction bases unmatched: 13. This CDR3 has 17 residues. The CDR3 nucleotides read TGCGCCAGCAGCAACGGGTGGGGACAGGGGCGAAACTACGAGCAGTACTTC. Amino acids: CASSNGWGQGRNYEQYF.

J is TRBJ1-1 and V is TRBV25-1, with 8 bases matching TRBD1. Germline V CDR1 and CDR2: MGHDK, SYGVNS. This CDR3 is 15 amino acids long. J lost 1 base, V lost 2 bases, and 3 bases had no gene match. CDR3 region: CASSEQGARNTEAFF. The DNA for the CDR3 is TGTGCCAGCAGTGAACAGGGGGCAAGGAACACTGAAGCTTTCTTT.

The chain has TRBV3-1 and TRBJ2-3; D call uncertain. V lost 0 bases and J 9 bases, leaving 13 bases between the germline ends. The CDR3 contains 14 residues. CDR1 is LGHDT, CDR2 YNNKEL, per germline (reference sequence). CDR3 nucleotides: TGTGCCAGCAGCCAAGATCGCCACGTGGGAACGCAGTATTTT. Protein: CASSQDRHVGTQYF.

The sample holds a few counts of this clonotype. J is TRBJ1-1 and V is TRBV19, with a possible D match to TRBD1 (5 bases). The CDR3 runs to 14 residues. Germline CDR1 LNHDA, CDR2 SQIVND (reference sequence). Between the trimmed V and J ends, which lost 5 bases and 1 base, there was a span of 11 bases. The DNA for the CDR3 is TGTGCCAGTAGTCAACGACAGCAGAACACTGAAGCTTTCTTT. This translates into CASSQRQQNTEAFF.

This clonotype has just a few counts. The rearrangement uses TRBV7-9 and TRBJ2-3, with 14 bases fitting TRBD2. CDR3 length: 15 amino acids. The germline CDR1 and CDR2 sequences are SEHNR and FQNEAQ (reference sequence). V lost 5 bases and J lost 10; bases outside the gene matches: 8. The CDR3 coding sequence is TGTGCCAGCAGCCCGGGACTAGCGGGAGAGACAGCGCAGTATTTT. Translating it yields CASSPGLAGETAQYF.

The chain combines TRBV28 with TRBJ2-3, with D perhaps TRBD2 (5 bases). The germline V gene has CDR1 MDHEN and CDR2 SYDVKM. Trimming cost V 0 bases and J 0 bases, with 13 bases left between them. This CDR3 region has 17 residues. The CDR3 sequence is CASSLWGVGTSTDTQYF. DNA for the CDR3: TGTGCCAGCAGTTTATGGGGAGTGGGAACTAGCACAGATACGCAGTATTTT.

The V call is TRBV7-3, the J call TRBJ2-7; D perhaps matches TRBD1 (6 bases). The V gene lost 4 bases and the J gene lost 7 bases, with 17 bases spanning the gap. CDR1 is SGHTA, CDR2 FQGTGA, per germline. The CDR3 length is 14 residues. CDR3 nucleotides: TGTGCCAGCAGCTCTCCGGGACACTGGAATGAGCAGTACTTC. This sequence encodes CASSSPGHWNEQYF.

The table lists this clonotype with a few counts. This chain links TRBV7-9 with TRBJ2-3; TRBD2 matches at 9 bases. Germline V lookup: CDR1 SEHNR, CDR2 FQNEAQ (reference sequence). This CDR3 spans 18 amino acids. Trimming removed 3 bases from V and 0 bases from J; junction bases left unmatched: 10. Here the CDR3 reads CASSFLTDSGRSTDTQYF. CDR3 in DNA: TGTGCCAGCAGCTTCCTAACCGACAGCGGGAGGAGCACAGATACGCAGTATTTT. Drawing the rest from reference TRBV7-9 and TRBJ2-3, the complete variable domain is DTGVSQNPRHKITKRGQNVTFRCDPISEHNRLYWYRQTLGQGPEFLTYFQNEAQLEKSRLLSDRFSAERPKGSFSTLEIQRTEQGDSAMYLCASSFLTDSGRSTDTQYFGPGTRLTVL.

As concerns this clonotype: Germline is not matched at one junction end, which may reflect a read error. The chain employs TRBV29-1 and TRBJ2-5; no firm D call. This CDR3 comprises 13 residues. Germline values: CDR1 SQVTM, CDR2 ANQGSEA. The CDR3 protein is CSIDPRPQETQYF. In DNA form, the CDR3 reads TGCAGCATTGATCCCAGGCCCCAAGAGACCCAGTACTTC. The full variable domain, completed using reference TRBV29-1 and TRBJ2-5, is SAVISQKPSRDICQRGTSLTIQCQVDSQVTMMFWYRQQPGQSLTLIATANQGSEATYESGFVIDKFPISRPNLTFSTLTVSNMSPEDSSIYLCSIDPRPQETQYFGPGTRLLVL.

This chain uses TRBV6-1 with TRBJ2-7; D not resolved. The DNA end favors TRBJ2-5, so the J call may be wrong. Germline values: CDR1 MNHNS, CDR2 SASEGT. The CDR3 contains 13 residues. CDR3 sequence: CASSASWTETQYF. For the CDR3, the DNA is TGTGCCAGCAGTGCCAGTTGGACCGAGACCCAGTACTTC.

The V and J genes are TRBV25-1 and TRBJ2-3; D is unresolved. Per germline, CDR1 MGHDK and CDR2 SYGVNS. This CDR3 has 15 residues. V lost 2 bases, J lost 2 bases, and 11 bases lay in between. The CDR3 spells CASSEMGFYTDTQYF. In DNA form, the CDR3 reads TGTGCCAGCAGTGAAATGGGATTTTACACAGATACGCAGTATTTT.